This TCR beta chain emerged from a study of blood T cells in healthy people across ages (dated by TCRdb to 2013 to 2016). About the study as a whole: In model experiments, template switching captured roughly one uniquely barcoded TCR beta cDNA molecule for every two T cells. To avoid experimental bias, donors of different ages were distributed randomly across sequencing lanes. The study measured age-related changes in TCR beta repertoire diversity using deep sequencing normalized with unique cDNA molecular identifiers. For two donors (one aged 18 to 29 and one aged 80 or older), the study analyzed two additional independent replicas of 1 million unique cDNA reads from the same blood draw. The donors were split into four age groups: young (average 16 years), middle-aged (about 40), aged (about 62) and long-lived (roughly 88). What the study reported, not specific to this receptor: Observed TCR beta diversity correlated strongly with the percentage of naive T cells measured by flow cytometry. Bulk unsorted PBMC profiling prevented conclusive comparison of naive and antigen-experienced compartments. Compared with the aged group, the long-lived group had more naive CD4+ T cells, fewer expanded clones and increased TCR diversity, suggesting age selection. Observed TCR beta diversity per million T cells fell roughly linearly with age, and a significant reduction was already apparent by age roughly 41. Because donor CMV infection status was unknown, age-related changes in expanded clonotypes were potentially confounded. Estimates of total diversity based on one million sequenced T cells were regarded as lower bounds and as underestimates.

Library preparation was by 5' RACE. The run used an Illumina HiSeq 2500. A second PCR of 7 to 11 cycles was run with a J-beta primer mix and a sample-barcoded 5' primer. A template-switch 5' adaptor carrying 12 random nucleotides introduced a unique molecular identifier onto each TCR beta cDNA molecule. Each sample yielded at least 2.5 million CDR3-containing paired-end reads. First-strand cDNA synthesis was performed from all RNA using the Mint cDNA synthesis kit, with priming by a TRBC-specific oligonucleotide. All cDNA was treated with uracil-DNA glycosylase and then went through a first 18-cycle PCR with the universal primers M1SS and BC2_uni_R. The authors processed their data as follows. Each sample was normalized by randomly selecting 1 million high-quality reads, each carrying a distinct molecular identifier. Reads sharing molecular identifiers were discarded rather than binned into consensus sequences. MiTCR, with a Q25 quality threshold and the strictest error-elimination algorithm, was used for CDR3 identification, clonotype clustering and error correction. A nonparametric unseen species model with Euler transformation was used to estimate lower-bound total TCR beta diversity. TCRdb passed the public sequencing reads through fastp at Q25 and MiXCR, retaining productive beta sequences. When rows share a CDR3 protein, they turn into one entry using the most common DNA and genes. TCRdb's processing, not the study's, gives the V and J calls here. Recorded for this sample are fewer than 700,000 distinct CDR3 sequences; 47% of them occurred a single time. The top ten constitute 20% to 25% of the sample.

The 39 donors, aged about 6 to 95 years, were systemically healthy Caucasian individuals from Russia. Ten milliliters of peripheral blood were drawn from each donor into EDTA-treated Vacutainer tubes. PBMCs were isolated by Ficoll-Paque density-gradient centrifugation, with at least 6.5 million obtained per sample. Total RNA was extracted from PBMCs with Trizol reagent, with at least 6 micrograms obtained per sample. The percentages of naive CD45RAhigh/CD27high T cells were determined by flow cytometry on a PBMC aliquot from every donor. The germline V gene specifies SGHTA as CDR1 and FQGNSA as CDR2. The V end gives up 8 bases and the J end 4 bases, leaving 12 bases in the junction not matched to a gene. Including cysteine and phenylalanine, the CDR3 has 15 amino acids. The CDR3 DNA has 45 bases and is translated from base 1. Regarding this clonotype: Its target antigen remains unknown. Base qualities are not at hand, and no much larger clone is one base apart.

The TCR was taken from a man older than 75 in good health. Sequences were obtained from blood. Rearrangement joined TRBV7-2 to TRBJ2-3, with TRBD2 identical over 7 junction bases. The CDR3 region reads CASVPGRGGPDTQYF. The nucleotide sequence reads TGTGCCAGCGTCCCGGGGCGGGGAGGGCCAGATACGCAGTATTTT.